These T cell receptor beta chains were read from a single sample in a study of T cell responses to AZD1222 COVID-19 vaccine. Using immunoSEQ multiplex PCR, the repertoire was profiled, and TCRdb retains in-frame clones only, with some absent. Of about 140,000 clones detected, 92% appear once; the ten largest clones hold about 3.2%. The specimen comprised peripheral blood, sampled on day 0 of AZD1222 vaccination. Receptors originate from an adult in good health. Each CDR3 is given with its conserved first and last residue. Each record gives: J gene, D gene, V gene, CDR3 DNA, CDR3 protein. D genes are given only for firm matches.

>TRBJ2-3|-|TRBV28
TGTGCCAGCAGTTTGGGCGGGAACACAGATACGCAGTATTTT
CASSLGGNTDTQYF
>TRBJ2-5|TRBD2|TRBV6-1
TGTGCCAGCAGTGAAGGCCTAGCGGGAGGTTTAGAGACCCAGTACTTC
CASSEGLAGGLETQYF
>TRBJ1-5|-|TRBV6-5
TGTGCCAGCAGTTACTCAGGGGCGAGGGAGCCCCAGCATTTT
CASSYSGAREPQHF
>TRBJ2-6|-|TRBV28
TGTGCCAGCATCCAGGAAGGTACCAACGTCCTGACTTTC
CASIQEGTNVLTF
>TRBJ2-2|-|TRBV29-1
TGCAGCTCCCGGGTTAACACCGGGGAGCTGTTTTTT
CSSRVNTGELFF
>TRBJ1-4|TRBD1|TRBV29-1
TGCAGCGTTACGACAGGGAGAGGAAGCGAAAAACTGTTTTTT
CSVTTGRGSEKLFF
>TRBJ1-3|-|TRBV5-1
TGCGCCAGCAGCCCGGAGACTGGAAACACCATATATTTT
CASSPETGNTIYF
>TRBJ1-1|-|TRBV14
TGTGCCAGCAGCCTCCAAGGGGGGGCCATAAACACTGAAGCTTTCTTT
CASSLQGGAINTEAFF
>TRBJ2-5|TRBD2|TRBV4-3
TGCGCCAGCAGCCAAGCGGGAGGGACCGGGGAGACCCAGTACTTC
CASSQAGGTGETQYF
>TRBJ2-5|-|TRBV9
TGTGCCAGCAGCGACGGACTCGGAGAGACCCAGTACTTC
CASSDGLGETQYF